This T cell receptor (beta chain) was sequenced in a study of cytomegalovirus exposure and HLA in healthy donors. A word on this clone: Its specificity is unknown.

Germline V gene data show CDR1 as SGDLS and CDR2 as YYNGEE. The CDR3 loop spans 15 amino acids. Trimming shortened V by 0 bases and J by 7 bases, and 16 bases separated the two germline ends. PCR was performed using 60 Vbeta and 13 Jbeta primers. Clones were sequenced by immunoSEQ multiplex PCR, and TCRdb holds only the in-frame ones, with some missing. The table includes around 220,000 clones, around 83% detected once. General study points: Testing in vitro showed a few CMV-associated chains specific for CMV antigens. Earlier results showed most TCR beta V segments being productive about 87% or about 30% of the time. Later genetic work tied a missense DCLRE1C variant to beta-chain V and J trimming.

This TCR was recovered from a girl under 18 in good health and CMV-seronegative. V gene TRBV9 combines with J gene TRBJ1-2; D is unclear. Sequenced: PBMCs. The CDR3 reads CASSVDSISSGGYTF. CDR3 in DNA: TGTGCCAGCAGCGTAGACAGTATATCGTCTGGTGGCTACACCTTC.